This T cell receptor beta chain was retrieved from a study of T cell repertoires in cytomegalovirus infection. Turning to the study itself: Through public TCR beta signatures, both CMV infection and matching HLA type were indicated.

The CDR3 runs 14 residues. Per the germline V gene, CDR1 is SGHKS and CDR2 is YYEKEE (reference sequence). Germline trimming cut 8 bases from V and 6 bases from J; bases unmatched to any gene: 7. A single record per CDR3 protein comes from TCRdb applying MiXCR to the reads. Here the sample spans about 360,000 distinct CDR3 sequences, roughly 20% being singletons. The receptor's source is a human donor in good health (CMV status not recorded). Some clones in this sample may be carry-over from other donors' samples. Source material: PBMCs. This chain links TRBV5-5 with TRBJ2-1; 11 positions match TRBD2. The CDR3 DNA reads as TGTGCCAGTACGGGGACTAGCGGCCTCAATGAGCAGTTCTTC. Translated, it gives CASTGTSGLNEQFF.